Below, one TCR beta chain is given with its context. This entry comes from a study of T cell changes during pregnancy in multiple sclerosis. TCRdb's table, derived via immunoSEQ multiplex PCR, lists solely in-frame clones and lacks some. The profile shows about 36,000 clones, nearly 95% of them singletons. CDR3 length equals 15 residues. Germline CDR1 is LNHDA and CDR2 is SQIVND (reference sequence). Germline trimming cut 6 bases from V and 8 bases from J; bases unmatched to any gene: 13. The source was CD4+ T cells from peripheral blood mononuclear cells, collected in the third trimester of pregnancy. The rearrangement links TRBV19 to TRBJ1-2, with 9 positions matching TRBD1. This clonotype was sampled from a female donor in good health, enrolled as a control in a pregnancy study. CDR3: CASRGPGQGKLGYTF. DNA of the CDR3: TGTGCCAGTAGAGGACCGGGACAGGGTAAACTCGGCTACACCTTC.